The clone carrying this T cell receptor beta chain was recorded at least ten times. MiXCR was run by TCRdb on the 5' RACE reads, yielding one entry per CDR3 protein. This repertoire shows roughly 280,000 distinct CDR3 sequences, 8% to 9.5% found once; its top ten account for about 7.1%. CDR1 SGHTA and CDR2 FQGNSA come from the germline V gene. V was shortened by 3 bases and J by 0 bases, with 9 bases between the two germline ends. This CDR3 region has 14 residues. The sample belongs to a study of identical twins. The sample was also reused in another study, on yellow fever vaccine responses in identical twins.

Sequences were obtained from CD8+ T cells sorted from blood. This chain connects TRBV7-2 to TRBJ2-7, with D possibly being TRBD2 (5 bases). The TCR originated in a woman aged 18-29 years in good health. The CDR3: CASSFKRDSYEQYF. The CDR3 nucleotides are TGTGCCAGCAGCTTCAAGAGGGACTCCTACGAGCAGTACTTC.